One and the same sample provided the 15 T cell receptor beta chains below, sequenced in a study of molecular identifiers for immune sequencing clone quantification (dated by TCRdb to 2016 to 2019). The receptor library was made with PCR. Sequencing instrument: Illumina HiSeq 4000. The public reads were run again by TCRdb, first through fastp at Q25 and then through MiXCR, and only productive beta chains were kept. A single entry per CDR3 protein holds the most common genes and DNA from its merged rows. Here the sample has about 640,000 distinct CDR3 sequences; about 20% occur a single time. Roughly 0.9% of the sample is taken by the ten largest. Material for sequencing was naive CD8+ T cells from blood, with Jurkat cell RNA spiked in. The meaning of the sample's cell subset or site label: FACS-sorted CD8+CD4-CCR7+CD45RA+ naive T cells. The receptor source for this set is a human donor in good health. Some libraries in this study had Jurkat cell RNA spiked in.

In its sample, this clonotype was seen many times. The chain links TRBV2 to TRBJ1-5, with TRBD1 matching over 8 bases. V gave up 7 bases and J gave up 8 bases; unmatched junction bases: 10. The CDR3 extends over 14 amino acids. CDR1 and CDR2 from the germline V gene are SNHLY and FYNNEI. The CDR3 DNA follows: TGTGCCAGCATCACGGACAGGGACGATGAGCCCCAGCATTTT. It is translated as CASITDRDDEPQHF.

This clonotype was seen ten or more times. The V call is TRBV4-1, the J call TRBJ2-2, with 8 bases lining up with TRBD1. Germline V gives CDR1 MGHRA, CDR2 YSYEKL. The junction had 8 bases not matched to a gene; V was cut back by 0 bases and J by 5 bases. The CDR3 extends over 17 amino acids. The CDR3 loop is CASSQDPGRGRTGELFF. The DNA for the CDR3 is TGCGCCAGCAGCCAAGATCCGGGCAGGGGGCGTACCGGGGAGCTGTTTTTT.

This clonotype has just one count. This sequence may be a read error, since a much larger clone differs from it by one base. The CDR3 end shows no conserved phenylalanine or tryptophan, and so a read error is likely. V usage is TRBV6-6 and J usage is TRBJ1-2; weak D call: TRBD1 (5 bases). Trimming shortened V by 9 bases and J by 2 bases, and 10 bases separated the two germline ends. CDR3 length: 12 residues. Germline lookup yields CDR1 MNHNY and CDR2 SVGAGI (reference sequence). CDR3 nucleotides: TGTGCCAGTGATCAGGGAAACTATGGCTACACCCTC. The encoded protein is CASDQGNYGYTL.

The chain employs TRBV19 and TRBJ2-2, with TRBD1 identical over 9 bases. The CDR3 consists of 15 residues. J lost 5 bases, V lost 4 bases, and 5 bases had no gene match. Germline CDR1 LNHDA, CDR2 SQIVND (reference sequence). CDR3 in amino acids: CASSTGTGLTGELFF. As DNA, the CDR3 is TGTGCCAGTAGTACCGGGACAGGGCTAACCGGGGAGCTGTTTTTT.

The chain links TRBV14 to TRBJ1-1, with unresolved D. V was trimmed by 4 bases and J by 6 bases, leaving 12 bases between them. In germline, CDR1 is SGHDN, CDR2 FVKESK. The CDR3 sequence is 13 residues long. Here the CDR3 DNA reads TGTGCCAGCAGCCCCCTCATGTTGGCTGAAGCTTTCTTT. Translated: CASSPLMLAEAFF.

This clonotype was observed many times. The chain has TRBV7-2 and TRBJ2-7; 9 bases fit TRBD2. The CDR3 loop spans 17 amino acids. V trimming: 1 base; J trimming: 2 bases; junction bases outside the gene matches: 9. CDR1 and CDR2 (germline): SGHTA, FQGNSA. CDR3 in amino acids: CASSLGASGVFAYEQYF. The CDR3, as DNA: TGTGCCAGCAGCTTAGGGGCTAGCGGGGTTTTTGCCTACGAGCAGTACTTC.

This clonotype was picked up many times. The chain employs TRBV7-9 and TRBJ2-2; tentatively, D is TRBD1 (5 bases). This CDR3 comprises 16 residues. Per germline, CDR1 SEHNR and CDR2 FQNEAQ (reference sequence). The V and J ends lost 4 bases and 6 bases respectively, with 18 bases between them. CDR3 DNA sequence: TGTGCCAGCAGCTCCAGGGTCCCTAATATCCCCGGGGAGCTGTTTTTT. It encodes CASSSRVPNIPGELFF.

This clonotype was counted many times. V and J are TRBV27 and TRBJ1-1; D possibly corresponds to TRBD1 (6 bases). Germline values: CDR1 MNHEY, CDR2 SMNVEV (reference sequence). Deletions cut 3 bases from V and 4 bases from J, with 21 bases between. This CDR3 has 17 amino acids. The CDR3 is CASSLIGARGVRTEAFF. The CDR3 DNA reads TGTGCCAGCAGTTTGATCGGCGCCAGGGGTGTTCGCACTGAAGCTTTCTTT.

This clonotype was observed a few times. The chain joins TRBV28 to TRBJ1-5; D ambiguous. The V gene's germline CDR1 is MDHEN and CDR2 SYDVKM. Trimming cost V 7 bases and J 0 bases, with 16 bases left between them. This CDR3 has 16 amino acids. CDR3 region: CASMADLIYSNQPQHF. CDR3 bases: TGTGCCAGCATGGCAGATCTCATTTATAGCAATCAGCCCCAGCATTTT.

The sample holds a few counts of this clonotype. The J gene is TRBJ1-5, the V gene TRBV19; D unclear. In germline, CDR1 is LNHDA, CDR2 SQIVND (reference sequence). This CDR3 is built from 13 residues. V was shortened by 8 bases and J by 6 bases, with 14 bases between the two germline ends. The CDR3 spells CASGSGVFQPQHF. CDR3 in DNA: TGTGCCAGTGGCTCAGGTGTTTTTCAGCCCCAGCATTTT.

The table lists this clonotype with many counts. The chain carries TRBV19 and TRBJ2-2; D not resolved. Germline V gene data show CDR1 as LNHDA and CDR2 as SQIVND (reference sequence). V gave up 3 bases and J gave up 0 bases, with 5 bases separating them. The CDR3 spans 14 residues. This chain's CDR3 is CASSILANTGELFF. Written as DNA, the CDR3 is TGTGCCAGTAGTATCCTAGCGAACACCGGGGAGCTGTTTTTT.

At least ten counts were recorded for this clonotype. The chain joins TRBV24-1 to TRBJ2-2; 11 bases match TRBD2. CDR1 and CDR2 (germline): KGHDR, SFDVKD. The CDR3 extends over 17 amino acids. After removal of 9 bases from V and 11 bases from J, the junction contained 19 bases not matched to a gene. In nucleotides, the CDR3 is TGTGCCACCCCGGAGCATCCGGGACTAGCGGTACCGGGTGAGCTGTTTTTT. It translates to CATPEHPGLAVPGELFF.

As to this clonotype: This clone may be a read error of a much larger clone one base away. The rearrangement links TRBV7-6 to TRBJ2-6; tentatively, D is TRBD1 or TRBD2 (5 bases each). The CDR3 runs 16 residues. Germline CDR1 SGHVS, CDR2 FNYEAQ. Here the CDR3 DNA reads TGTGCCAGCAGTCCGCTCGCCTTAAACGGGGCCGACGTCCTGACTTTC. This codes for CASSPLALNGADVLTF.

In its sample, this clonotype was seen many times. The chain employs TRBV7-9 and TRBJ1-4, with TRBD1 matching over 9 bases. CDR1 and CDR2 from the germline V gene are SEHNR and FQNEAQ (reference sequence). J lost 8 bases, V lost 5 bases, and 9 bases had no gene match. The CDR3 totals 15 residues. The CDR3 DNA reads as TGTGCCAGCAGCCAGAGGACAGGGGCCTACGAAAAACTGTTTTTT. It is translated as CASSQRTGAYEKLFF.

A few counts support this clonotype. V and J are TRBV28 and TRBJ1-1; maybe TRBD1 (6 bases). The CDR3 is 16 amino acids. Per the germline V gene, CDR1 is MDHEN and CDR2 is SYDVKM. Between the trimmed V and J ends, which lost 5 bases and 2 bases, there was a span of 18 bases. The CDR3 loop reads CASSIRTVQLNTEAFF. The CDR3 region has the DNA TGTGCCAGCAGTATCCGGACAGTACAACTAAACACTGAAGCTTTCTTT.